The 14 T cell receptor beta chains given below trace back to one sample, sequenced in a study of CD8 T cells in ankylosing spondylitis. Each CDR3 protein gets one entry after TCRdb re-called the 5' RACE reads with MiXCR. The sample holds roughly 150,000 distinct CDR3 sequences, around a tenth seen once. Input material: blood, either unsorted or a sorted T cell fraction (not recorded which). The receptor set was obtained from a female donor with ankylosing spondylitis or in good health (not recorded which).

This clonotype was observed a few times. The chain recombines TRBV4-3 with TRBJ2-5; the match to TRBD2 covers 7 bases. The CDR3 sequence is 14 residues long. Germline V lookup: CDR1 LGHNA, CDR2 YSLEER. V was clipped by 0 bases and J by 5 bases; unmatched bases: 3. The CDR3 DNA reads as TGCGCCAGCAGCCAAGAGAGCGGGACGGAGACCCAGTACTTC. As protein: CASSQESGTETQYF.

CDR3 protein: CASSPSVKYGEQFF. For the CDR3, the DNA is TGTGCCAGCTCACCAAGTGTAAAGTATGGTGAGCAGTTCTTC. V gene TRBV18 combines with J gene TRBJ2-1, with no clear D. The V and J ends lost 2 bases and 9 bases respectively, with 14 bases between them. Looked up from germline, CDR1 is KGHSH and CDR2 is LQKENI. This CDR3 contains 14 residues.

The chain combines TRBV6-5 with TRBJ2-3; 13 nucleotides agree with TRBD2. Germline values: CDR1 MNHEY, CDR2 SVGAGI. The CDR3 extends over 17 amino acids. After removal of 0 bases from V and 4 bases from J, the junction contained 4 bases not matched to a gene. CDR3 nucleotides: TGTGCCAGCAGTTACTCGACTAGCGGGAGGAGGGCAGATACGCAGTATTTT. This sequence encodes CASSYSTSGRRADTQYF.

The table lists this clonotype with many counts. The chain recombines TRBV28 with TRBJ1-1; possibly TRBD1 for D (5 bases). This CDR3 contains 13 residues. Germline CDR1 is MDHEN and CDR2 is SYDVKM. V was trimmed by 2 bases and J by 5 bases, leaving 9 bases between them. The CDR3, as DNA: TGTGCCAGCAGTTTAGCGGGGGGGACTGAAGCTTTCTTT. Translation: CASSLAGGTEAFF.

This clonotype showed up just a few times. J is TRBJ1-1 and V is TRBV6-5; D is unresolved. Trimming removed 2 bases at V and 6 bases at J, with 22 bases between. CDR1 is MNHEY and CDR2 is SVGAGI in the germline V gene. The CDR3 length is 17 residues. As DNA, the CDR3 is TGTGCCAGCAGTTACCTCCCGCCTGACCGGTTGCGAGCTGAAGCTTTCTTT. It yields the protein CASSYLPPDRLRAEAFF.

In this sample, this clonotype turned up many times. The chain employs TRBV15 and TRBJ2-1; D gene ambiguous. The V gene lost 2 bases and the J gene lost 0 bases, with 11 bases spanning the gap. The V gene's germline CDR1 is LNHNV and CDR2 YYDKDF (reference sequence). This CDR3 region has 16 residues. CDR3 in DNA: TGTGCCACCAGCAGATCCAGAGTTGGCTCCTACAATGAGCAGTTCTTC. This sequence encodes CATSRSRVGSYNEQFF. The full variable domain, its missing parts supplied by reference TRBV15 and TRBJ2-1, is DAMVIQNPRYQVTQFGKPVTLSCSQTLNHNVMYWYQQKSSQAPKLLFHYYDKDFNNEADTPDNFQSRRPNTSFCFLDIRSPGLGDTAMYLCATSRSRVGSYNEQFFGPGTRLTVL.

The V and J genes are TRBV7-9 and TRBJ2-1; D unclear. The CDR3 consists of 14 residues. Germline values: CDR1 SEHNR, CDR2 FQNEAQ (reference sequence). The germline V and J ends were trimmed by 2 bases and 8 bases, with 13 bases remaining between them. The CDR3 DNA sequence: TGTGCCAGCAGCTTAACCCCGGCTTTCTATGAGCAGTTCTTC. Amino acids: CASSLTPAFYEQFF.

This clonotype was counted ten times or more. This sequence joins TRBV4-3 and TRBJ2-7, with a possible D match to TRBD2 (5 bases). Looked up from germline, CDR1 is LGHNA and CDR2 is YSLEER. This CDR3 comprises 14 residues. V lost 1 base to trimming and J lost 6 bases, with 13 bases between them. CDR3 sequence reads: CASSQVPSRSEQYF. The CDR3 DNA reads as TGCGCCAGCAGCCAAGTCCCTAGCAGATCCGAGCAGTACTTC.

The chain has TRBV6-4 and TRBJ2-3; 10 nucleotides line up with TRBD2. CDR3 length equals 15 residues. Germline CDR1 and CDR2: MRHNA and SNTAGT. J gave up 2 bases and V 3 bases, and 2 bases lay outside the gene matches. The CDR3, as DNA: TGTGCCAGCAGTGAAACTAGCGGGACCACAGATACGCAGTATTTT. Its protein is CASSETSGTTDTQYF.

This clonotype was counted many times. This chain joins TRBV4-3 and TRBJ2-2; no clear D gene. CDR1 and CDR2 (germline): LGHNA, YSLEER. The V gene lost 4 bases and the J gene lost 7 bases, with 7 bases spanning the gap. CDR3 length equals 12 residues. The CDR3 DNA reads TGCGCCAGCAGCCCTTGGGGCGGGGAGCTGTTTTTT. This sequence encodes CASSPWGGELFF.

In this sample, this clonotype turned up a few times. The V gene is TRBV7-9, the J gene TRBJ1-5, with D perhaps TRBD1 (6 bases). Trimming pared 5 bases from V and 4 bases from J, leaving 15 bases between. The V gene's germline CDR1 is SEHNR and CDR2 FQNEAQ (reference sequence). The CDR3 is 15 amino acids. DNA for the CDR3: TGTGCCAGCAGCCCCACAGGGAGCTGGAATCAGCCCCAGCATTTT. Translation: CASSPTGSWNQPQHF.

This clonotype was seen only a few times. The chain links TRBV29-1 to TRBJ2-1; 7 positions match TRBD1. The germline CDR1 and CDR2 sequences are SQVTM and ANQGSEA. Trimming cost V 4 bases and J 9 bases; bases outside gene matches: 12. The CDR3 is made up of 14 amino acids. CDR3 amino acids: CSVVETGKIGEQFF. In DNA form, the CDR3 reads TGCAGCGTTGTGGAGACAGGGAAGATCGGTGAGCAGTTCTTC.

This clonotype was detected ten times or more. The chain uses TRBV7-8 and TRBJ2-3; D is perhaps TRBD2 (5 bases). Germline CDR1 and CDR2: SGHVS and FQNEAQ. V was trimmed by 5 bases and J by 10 bases, leaving 13 bases between them. The CDR3 loop spans 12 amino acids. CDR3 in DNA: TGTGCCAGCAGCCTGATCCGGGAAGCGCAGTATTTT. The encoded protein is CASSLIREAQYF.

V gene TRBV20-1 combines with J gene TRBJ2-1; 11 nucleotides match TRBD2. V was clipped by 4 bases and J by 7 bases; unmatched bases: 6. The germline V gene encodes CDR1 DFQATT and CDR2 SNEGSKA (reference sequence). This CDR3 spans 14 amino acids. CDR3: CSATSLAGGNEQFF. The CDR3 DNA follows: TGCAGTGCTACGAGTCTAGCGGGAGGTAATGAGCAGTTCTTC.